This paragraph reports one T cell receptor beta chain. Its cognate antigen is unknown. The data were produced by immunoSEQ multiplex PCR, yet TCRdb's version contains in-frame clones alone and is incomplete. The sample yields over 45,000 clones, almost 95% seen once. The entry originates in a study of graft-versus-host responses after intestinal transplantation. This receptor was obtained from a human donor who was the organ donor for an intestinal transplant. Sample: unstimulated CD4+ T cells sorted from spleen or lymph node cells, taken before transplant.

CDR3 amino acids: CASRGTGGLYGYTF. Here the CDR3 DNA reads TGTGCCAGCAGAGGGACAGGAGGTCTCTATGGCTACACCTTC. The J gene is TRBJ1-2, the V gene TRBV6-5; 8 bases are a match to TRBD1. The CDR3 runs to 14 residues. Germline V gene lookup returns CDR1 MNHEY and CDR2 SVGAGI. V lost 6 bases, J lost 4 bases, and 7 bases stayed unmatched.